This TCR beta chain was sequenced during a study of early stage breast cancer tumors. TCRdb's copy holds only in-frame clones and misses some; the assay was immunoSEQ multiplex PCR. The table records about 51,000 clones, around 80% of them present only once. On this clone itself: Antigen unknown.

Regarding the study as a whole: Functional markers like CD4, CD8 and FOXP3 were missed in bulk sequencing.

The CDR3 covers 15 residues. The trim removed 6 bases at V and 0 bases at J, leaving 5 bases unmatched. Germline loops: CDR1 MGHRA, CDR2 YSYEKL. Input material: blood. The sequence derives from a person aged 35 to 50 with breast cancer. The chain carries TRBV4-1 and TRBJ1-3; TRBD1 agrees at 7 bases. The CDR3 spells CASSRDRASGNTIYF. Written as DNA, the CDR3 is TGCGCCAGCAGTCGCGACAGGGCCTCTGGAAACACCATATATTTT.